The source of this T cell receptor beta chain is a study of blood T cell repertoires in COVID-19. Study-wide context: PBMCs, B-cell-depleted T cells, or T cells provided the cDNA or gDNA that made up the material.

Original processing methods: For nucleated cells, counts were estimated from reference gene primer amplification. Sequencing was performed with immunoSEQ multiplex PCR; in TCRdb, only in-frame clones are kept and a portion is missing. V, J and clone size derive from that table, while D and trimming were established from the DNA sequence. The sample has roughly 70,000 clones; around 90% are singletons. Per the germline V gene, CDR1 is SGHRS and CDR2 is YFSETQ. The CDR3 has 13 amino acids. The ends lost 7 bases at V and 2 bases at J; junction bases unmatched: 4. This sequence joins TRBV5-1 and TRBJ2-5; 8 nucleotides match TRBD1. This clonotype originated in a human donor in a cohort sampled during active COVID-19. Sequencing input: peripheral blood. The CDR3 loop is CASGRTGQETQYF. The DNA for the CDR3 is TGCGCCAGCGGCCGGACAGGGCAAGAGACCCAGTACTTC.